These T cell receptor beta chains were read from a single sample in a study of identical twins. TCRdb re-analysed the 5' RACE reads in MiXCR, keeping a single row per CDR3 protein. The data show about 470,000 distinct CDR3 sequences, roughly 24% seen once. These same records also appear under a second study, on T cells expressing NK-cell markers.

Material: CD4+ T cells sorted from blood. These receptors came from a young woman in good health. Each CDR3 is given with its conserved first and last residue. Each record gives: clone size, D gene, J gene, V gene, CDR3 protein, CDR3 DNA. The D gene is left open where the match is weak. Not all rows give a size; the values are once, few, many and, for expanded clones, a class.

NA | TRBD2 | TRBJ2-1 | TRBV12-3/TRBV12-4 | CASSLGSGRTYNEQFF | TGTGCCAGCAGTTTAGGGAGCGGGAGAACCTACAATGAGCAGTTCTTC
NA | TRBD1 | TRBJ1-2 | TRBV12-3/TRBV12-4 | CASSSDRVNGYTF | TGTGCCAGCAGTTCCGACAGGGTAAACGGCTACACCTTC
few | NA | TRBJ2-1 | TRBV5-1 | CASSSTGPWGENEQFF | TGCGCCAGCAGCTCCACAGGGCCTTGGGGGGAGAATGAGCAGTTCTTC
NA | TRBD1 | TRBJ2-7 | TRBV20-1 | CSARTGPSYEQYF | TGCAGTGCTCGGACAGGGCCCTCCTACGAGCAGTACTTC
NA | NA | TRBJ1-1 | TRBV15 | CATSSENRVAAFF | TGTGCCACCAGCAGTGAAAACAGGGTGGCAGCTTTCTTT
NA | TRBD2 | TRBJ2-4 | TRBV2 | CASSAPIWGEGIQYF | TGTGCCAGCAGCGCGCCAATCTGGGGGGAGGGCATTCAGTACTTC
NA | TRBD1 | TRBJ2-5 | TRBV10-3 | CAIRDRVGETQYF | TGTGCCATCAGGGACAGGGTCGGGGAGACCCAGTACTTC
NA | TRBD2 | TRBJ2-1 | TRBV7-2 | CASSAGSGASSYNEQFF | TGTGCCAGCAGCGCCGGTAGCGGGGCTAGCTCCTACAATGAGCAGTTCTTC
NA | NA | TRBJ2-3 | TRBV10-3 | CAISASANTDTQYF | TGTGCCATCAGCGCTAGCGCAAACACAGATACGCAGTATTTT
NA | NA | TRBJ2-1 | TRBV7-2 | CASSLVSGANEQFF | TGTGCCAGCAGCTTAGTCTCGGGCGCCAATGAGCAGTTCTTC
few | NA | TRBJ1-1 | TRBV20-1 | CSAAGWTEAFF | TGCAGTGCCGCAGGTTGGACTGAAGCTTTCTTT
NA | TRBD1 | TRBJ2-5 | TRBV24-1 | CATSDFRVDRARETQYF | TGTGCCACCAGTGATTTCAGGGTCGACAGGGCCAGAGAGACCCAGTACTTC
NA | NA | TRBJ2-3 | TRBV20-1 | CSAHRSDTQYF | TGCAGTGCCCATAGGTCAGATACGCAGTATTTT
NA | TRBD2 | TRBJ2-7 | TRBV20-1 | CSARVPAGGLREQYF | TGCAGTGCTAGAGTCCCAGCGGGGGGGCTCCGGGAGCAGTACTTC
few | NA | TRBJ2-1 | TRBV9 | CASSVAWGYNEQFF | TGTGCCAGCAGCGTAGCTTGGGGTTACAATGAGCAGTTCTTC
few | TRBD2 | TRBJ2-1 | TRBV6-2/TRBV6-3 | CASSDPAGYNEQFF | TGTGCCAGCAGTGATCCAGCGGGGTACAATGAGCAGTTCTTC
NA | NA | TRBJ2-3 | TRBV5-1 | CAVSDTQYF | TGCGCCGTTTCAGATACGCAGTATTTT
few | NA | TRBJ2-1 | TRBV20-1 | CSANSGGPNEQFF | TGCAGTGCTAATTCTGGGGGCCCCAATGAGCAGTTCTTC
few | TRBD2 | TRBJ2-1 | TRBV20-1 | CSVGGGAYNEQFF | TGCAGTGTTGGCGGGGGGGCCTACAATGAGCAGTTCTTC
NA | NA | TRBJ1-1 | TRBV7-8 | CASSLVAKANTEAFF | TGTGCCAGCAGCTTAGTGGCTAAGGCGAACACTGAAGCTTTCTTT
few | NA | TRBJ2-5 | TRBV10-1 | CASSESGTTLETQYF | TGCGCCAGCAGTGAGTCCGGGACAACCTTAGAGACCCAGTACTTC
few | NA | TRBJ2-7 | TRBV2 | CASSEDGGRSYEQYF | TGTGCCAGCAGTGAAGACGGAGGACGCTCCTACGAGCAGTACTTC
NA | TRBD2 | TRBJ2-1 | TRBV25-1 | CASSDLTSGAEQFF | TGTGCCAGCAGTGACCTGACTAGCGGGGCTGAGCAGTTCTTC
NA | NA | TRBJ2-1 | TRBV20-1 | CSASSGGQPLLGSYNEQFF | TGCAGTGCTAGCTCCGGGGGACAGCCCCTGCTCGGCTCCTACAATGAGCAGTTCTTC
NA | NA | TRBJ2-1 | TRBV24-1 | CATSGRGSYNEQFF | TGTGCCACCAGTGGACGGGGTTCCTACAATGAGCAGTTCTTC